Below are 30 T cell receptor beta chains sequenced from a single sample in a study of blood T cell repertoires in COVID-19. Measured with immunoSEQ multiplex PCR; TCRdb has only the in-frame clones, and not every one. The sample records 62,000 or so clones, approximately 88% being singletons. What was sequenced was peripheral blood. The receptors here all came from a human donor in a cohort sampled during active COVID-19.

J is TRBJ1-1 and V is TRBV28, with TRBD1 matching 9 bases. The CDR3 totals 16 residues. Germline V CDR1 and CDR2: MDHEN, SYDVKM. V was clipped by 4 bases and J by 5 bases; unmatched bases: 11. The CDR3 DNA is TGTGCCAGCAGTTCCAACGTACAGGGGGCTGGGACTGAAGCTTTCTTT. As protein: CASSSNVQGAGTEAFF.

This sequence joins TRBV19 and TRBJ1-2; 9 bases are a match to TRBD1. V shed 7 bases, J shed 3 bases, and the junction held 9 bases outside the gene matches. This CDR3 contains 15 residues. In germline, CDR1 is LNHDA, CDR2 SQIVND (reference sequence). CDR3 amino acids: CASTDPTGGYYGYTF. The CDR3 DNA reads as TGTGCCAGTACCGACCCTACAGGGGGCTACTATGGCTACACCTTC.

In this sample, this clone turned up a few times. The chain uses TRBV6-5 and TRBJ2-1; 13 nucleotides agree with TRBD2. This CDR3 comprises 15 residues. The J segment lost 7 bases and the V segment lost 2 bases, leaving 2 bases of the junction unmatched. Germline V lookup: CDR1 MNHEY, CDR2 SVGAGI. The CDR3 DNA reads TGTGCCAGCAGTTACGGGACTAGCGGGAAGAATGAGCAGTTCTTC. Protein: CASSYGTSGKNEQFF.

The chain is built from TRBV14 and TRBJ2-7, with 8 bases identical to TRBD1. This CDR3 is built from 12 residues. J lost 6 bases, V lost 6 bases, and 4 bases had no gene match. The V gene's germline CDR1 is SGHDN and CDR2 FVKESK. The CDR3 protein is CASSPGGGEQYF. CDR3 nucleotide sequence: TGTGCCAGCAGTCCAGGGGGCGGCGAGCAGTACTTC. The full variable domain, its missing parts supplied by reference TRBV14 and TRBJ2-7, is EAGVTQFPSHSVIEKGQTVTLRCDPISGHDNLYWYRRVMGKEIKFLLHFVKESKQDESGMPNNRFLAERTGGTYSTLKVQPAELEDSGVYFCASSPGGGEQYFGPGTRLTVT.

The chain carries TRBV7-6 and TRBJ2-2; weak D call: TRBD1 (5 bases). CDR3 length: 15 amino acids. CDR1 and CDR2 from the germline V gene are SGHVS and FNYEAQ. V lost 6 bases and J lost 7, with 18 bases in between. The CDR3 DNA follows: TGTGCCAGCAGACGGACATCCGCTTTAGGCGGGGAGCTGTTTTTT. Protein sequence: CASRRTSALGGELFF.

This sequence joins TRBV29-1 and TRBJ1-2; D is uncertain. Germline V gene lookup returns CDR1 SQVTM and CDR2 ANQGSEA. The CDR3 covers 13 residues. Deletions cut 2 bases from V and 6 bases from J, with 13 bases between. Here the CDR3 reads CSVELDSRNGYTF. CDR3 sequence (DNA): TGCAGCGTTGAACTGGACTCACGAAATGGCTACACCTTC.

This clone was counted a few times. The chain's CDR3 is CASSSMDRPYSGNTIYF. The CDR3 coding sequence is TGTGCCAGCAGTTCCATGGACAGACCCTACTCTGGAAACACCATATATTTT. The gene calls are TRBV6-2 or TRBV6-3 and TRBJ1-3; TRBD1 might be the D (6 bases). From germline, CDR1 is MNHEY and CDR2 SVGEGT. The germline V and J ends were trimmed by 4 bases and 0 bases, with 16 bases remaining between them. CDR3 length: 17 amino acids.

The V call is TRBV20-1, the J call TRBJ2-1; a possible D gene is TRBD2 (5 bases). This CDR3 has 14 residues. The V and J ends lost 3 bases and 3 bases respectively, with 12 bases between them. The germline gives CDR1 DFQATT, CDR2 SNEGSKA (reference sequence). The CDR3 sequence is CSASAGLSYNEQFF. CDR3 bases: TGCAGTGCTAGTGCGGGTCTAAGCTACAATGAGCAGTTCTTC.

V is TRBV28 and J is TRBJ2-7; TRBD1 might be the D (6 bases). The CDR3 has 16 amino acids. V was trimmed by 4 bases and J by 4 bases, leaving 20 bases between them. Looked up from germline, CDR1 is MDHEN and CDR2 is SYDVKM. CDR3 loop: CASSSTGNRVMYEQYF. The DNA for the CDR3 is TGTGCCAGCAGTTCCACTGGGAACAGGGTTATGTACGAGCAGTACTTC.

The V call is TRBV7-2, the J call TRBJ2-1, with 9 positions matching TRBD2. The trim removed 8 bases at V and 9 bases at J, leaving 17 bases unmatched. This CDR3 region has 16 residues. Germline assignment: CDR1 SGHTA and CDR2 FQGNSA. Here the CDR3 DNA reads TGTGCCAGCGCCCCTAGCCTCCGCGGGAGGGCGCTTGAGCAGTTCTTC. Translation gives CASAPSLRGRALEQFF.

V is TRBV3-1 (or the pseudogene TRBV3-2) and J is TRBJ2-1, with TRBD2 matching over 11 bases. Trimming removed 6 bases from V and 7 bases from J; junction bases left unmatched: 8. From germline, CDR1 is LGHDT and CDR2 YNNKEL (reference sequence). The CDR3 loop spans 15 amino acids. The CDR3 DNA sequence: TGTGCCAGCAGGCAACTAGCGGGAGTTAGAAATGAGCAGTTCTTC. Its translation: CASRQLAGVRNEQFF.

V is TRBV29-1 and J is TRBJ1-2; D might be TRBD1 (5 bases). CDR1 SQVTM and CDR2 ANQGSEA come from the germline V gene. V lost 7 bases to trimming and J lost 4 bases, with 19 bases between them. The CDR3 has 14 amino acids. The CDR3 DNA reads as TGCAGCGCCGACCGACGGGGCGGGGGCTATGGCTACACCTTC. This encodes CSADRRGGGYGYTF.

The genes are TRBV11-2 and TRBJ2-7; 9 positions agree with TRBD1. The CDR3 loop spans 14 amino acids. In germline, CDR1 is SGHAT, CDR2 FQNNGV. V gave up 5 bases and J gave up 4 bases; unmatched junction bases: 6. The CDR3 region is CASSKQGASYEQYF. In nucleotides, the CDR3 is TGTGCCAGCAGCAAACAGGGGGCTAGTTACGAGCAGTACTTC.

The V and J genes are TRBV9 and TRBJ2-4; 8 nucleotides agree with TRBD1. Germline lookup yields CDR1 SGDLS and CDR2 YYNGEE. CDR3 length equals 16 residues. V shed 4 bases, J shed 5 bases, and the junction held 11 bases outside the gene matches. The CDR3 nucleotides read TGTGCCAGCAGCCCCGACAGGGGTGGGTTTGAAAACATTCAGTACTTC. Amino acids: CASSPDRGGFENIQYF.

This clone turned up a few times. The rearrangement joins TRBV18 to TRBJ2-7; TRBD2 might be the D (5 bases). Germline loops: CDR1 KGHSH, CDR2 LQKENI. This CDR3 has 14 residues. V lost 5 bases to trimming and J lost 5 bases, with 16 bases between them. The CDR3 region has the DNA TGTGCCAGCTCATCAACCGAGGGATGGAACGAGCAGTACTTC. Translation: CASSSTEGWNEQYF.

This rearrangement joins TRBV5-1 to TRBJ2-7; 7 nucleotides agree with TRBD2. Germline values: CDR1 SGHRS, CDR2 YFSETQ. Trimming took 5 bases from V and 2 from J; bases not matched to a gene: 10. CDR3 length: 15 residues. The chain's CDR3 is CASSRTSGGTYEQYF. DNA of the CDR3: TGCGCCAGCAGTCGGACTAGTGGTGGGACCTACGAGCAGTACTTC.

The rearrangement uses TRBV19 and TRBJ1-6; a possible D gene is TRBD1 (6 bases). This CDR3 is 14 amino acids long. Germline values: CDR1 LNHDA, CDR2 SQIVND (reference sequence). Trimming stripped 7 bases from V and 9 bases from J, with 16 bases between. Written as DNA, the CDR3 is TGTGCCAGTAAATCCTTTTCAGGGGTTTCACCCCTCCACTTT. Amino acid sequence: CASKSFSGVSPLHF. The full variable domain, its missing parts supplied by reference TRBV19 and TRBJ1-6, is DGGITQSPKYLFRKEGQNVTLSCEQNLNHDAMYWYRQDPGQGLRLIYYSQIVNDFQKGDIAEGYSVSREKKESFPLTVTSAQKNPTAFYLCASKSFSGVSPLHFGNGTRLTVT.

The DNA for the CDR3 is TGTGCCAGCAGTGAAGCTTACAGGGGAAGAGATACGCAGTATTTT. This encodes CASSEAYRGRDTQYF. The V call is TRBV25-1, the J call TRBJ2-3; 7 bases align to TRBD1. This CDR3 contains 15 residues. V shed 2 bases, J shed 5 bases, and the junction held 7 bases outside the gene matches. CDR1 and CDR2 from the germline V gene are MGHDK and SYGVNS.

In nucleotides, the CDR3 is TGTGCCAGCAGCTTACTCGGCGGGAGTAATGAGCAGTTCTTC. Protein: CASSLLGGSNEQFF. The chain has TRBV11-2 and TRBJ2-1; 7 nucleotides align to TRBD2. Germline V gene lookup returns CDR1 SGHAT and CDR2 FQNNGV. With V trimmed by 2 bases and J by 7 bases, 5 bases remained unmatched. This CDR3 has 14 amino acids. Complete variable domain (other parts from reference TRBV11-2 and TRBJ2-1): EAGVAQSPRYKIIEKRQSVAFWCNPISGHATLYWYQQILGQGPKLLIQFQNNGVVDDSQLPKDRFSAERLKGVDSTLKIQPAKLEDSAVYLCASSLLGGSNEQFFGPGTRLTVL.

This clone was detected only once. This chain links TRBV5-4 with TRBJ2-3; perhaps TRBD2 as D (5 bases). Germline V CDR1 and CDR2: SGHNT, YYREEE (reference sequence). The CDR3 totals 16 residues. Trimming took off 1 base at V and 0 bases at J, with 12 bases between the two ends. CDR3 in amino acids: CASSLPLRTSTDTQYF. CDR3 coding DNA: TGTGCCAGCAGCTTGCCTCTGAGGACTAGCACAGATACGCAGTATTTT.

The chain has TRBV19 and TRBJ1-5, with TRBD1 as a possible D gene (5 bases). The germline V gene encodes CDR1 LNHDA and CDR2 SQIVND (reference sequence). This CDR3 region has 16 residues. V was clipped by 6 bases and J by 0 bases, with 15 bases between them. Written as DNA, the CDR3 is TGTGCCAGTAGCCTTTACAGGAGACCTAGCAATCAGCCCCAGCATTTT. Translating gives CASSLYRRPSNQPQHF.

V usage is TRBV18 and J usage is TRBJ1-4; D is uncertain. The V end lost 6 bases, the J end lost 4 bases, and 15 bases lay between the germline ends. The germline CDR1 and CDR2 sequences are KGHSH and LQKENI. The CDR3 extends over 15 amino acids. The DNA of the CDR3 is TGTGCCAGCTCTCATCCGGGGAACGGTAATGAAAAACTGTTTTTT. This gives the protein CASSHPGNGNEKLFF.

As concerns this clone: The same CDR3 can be traced to other DNA sequences in this sample. The J gene is TRBJ1-2, the V gene TRBV2; tentatively, D is TRBD1 (5 bases). Germline CDR1 and CDR2: SNHLY and FYNNEI. CDR3 length: 12 amino acids. V was trimmed by 2 bases and J by 8 bases, leaving 9 bases between them. The CDR3 region is CASSELGGGYTF. The CDR3 DNA reads as TGTGCCAGCAGTGAATTGGGGGGAGGCTACACCTTC.

In its sample, this clone was seen a few times. V usage is TRBV28 and J usage is TRBJ2-3, with TRBD2 matching over 8 bases. This CDR3 has 15 residues. CDR1 MDHEN and CDR2 SYDVKM come from the germline V gene. V lost 5 bases to trimming and J lost 6 bases; unmatched junction nucleotides: 10. CDR3 sequence: CASSDFSGSRDTQYF. CDR3 sequence (DNA): TGTGCCAGCAGTGATTTCAGCGGGAGTCGGGATACGCAGTATTTT.

The gene calls are TRBV4-1 and TRBJ2-2; tentative D call: TRBD1 (5 bases). CDR3 size: 16 residues. Germline V gene lookup returns CDR1 MGHRA and CDR2 YSYEKL. V gave up 1 base and J gave up 2 bases, with 11 bases separating them. The CDR3 sequence: CASSQVTGVNTGELFF. DNA of the CDR3: TGCGCCAGCAGCCAAGTTACAGGCGTTAACACCGGGGAGCTGTTTTTT.

A note on this clone: Other DNA sequences in the sample encode the same CDR3. The chain carries TRBV7-2 and TRBJ2-5; TRBD2 might be the D (5 bases). Trimming took off 1 base at V and 4 bases at J, with 10 bases between the two ends. In germline, CDR1 is SGHTA, CDR2 FQGNSA. The CDR3 runs 14 residues. This CDR3 is CASSLGGSGETQYF. For the CDR3, the DNA is TGTGCCAGCAGCTTAGGAGGGAGTGGAGAGACCCAGTACTTC.

This clone is a singleton in its sample. CDR3 residues: CASSPFLQGAVNEQYF. Here the CDR3 DNA reads TGTGCCAGCAGCCCCTTCCTGCAGGGGGCGGTCAACGAGCAGTACTTC. V gene TRBV2 combines with J gene TRBJ2-7, with 8 bases identical to TRBD1. The CDR3 length is 16 residues. V dropped 6 bases and J dropped 5; count of bases not matched to a gene: 15. Germline V gene data show CDR1 as SNHLY and CDR2 as FYNNEI.

This clone appeared once. The chain carries TRBV5-4 and TRBJ2-7; 13 bases fit TRBD2. The length of the CDR3 is 15 residues. J was trimmed by 7 bases and V by 0 bases; bases with no gene match: 4. Germline V gives CDR1 SGHNT, CDR2 YYREEE (reference sequence). The CDR3 spells CASSLGTSGGDEQYF. DNA for the CDR3: TGTGCCAGCAGCTTGGGGACTAGCGGGGGAGATGAGCAGTACTTC.

The V call is TRBV7-9, the J call TRBJ1-4, with D tentatively TRBD1 (5 bases). The CDR3 is 16 amino acids. V gave up 3 bases and J gave up 2 bases, with 13 bases separating them. CDR1 is SEHNR and CDR2 is FQNEAQ in the germline V gene (reference sequence). The CDR3 bases are TGTGCCAGCAGCTTCGGGGGGGACTTCACTAATGAAAAACTGTTTTTT. It codes for CASSFGGDFTNEKLFF.

The chain is built from TRBV11-2 and TRBJ2-1; 7 bases align to TRBD2. The CDR3 contains 16 residues. V dropped 2 bases and J dropped 4; count of bases not matched to a gene: 8. CDR1 SGHAT and CDR2 FQNNGV come from the germline V gene. The CDR3 region is CASSLPGGGGYNEQFF. CDR3 nucleotides: TGTGCCAGCAGCTTACCGGGTGGGGGGGGATACAATGAGCAGTTCTTC.